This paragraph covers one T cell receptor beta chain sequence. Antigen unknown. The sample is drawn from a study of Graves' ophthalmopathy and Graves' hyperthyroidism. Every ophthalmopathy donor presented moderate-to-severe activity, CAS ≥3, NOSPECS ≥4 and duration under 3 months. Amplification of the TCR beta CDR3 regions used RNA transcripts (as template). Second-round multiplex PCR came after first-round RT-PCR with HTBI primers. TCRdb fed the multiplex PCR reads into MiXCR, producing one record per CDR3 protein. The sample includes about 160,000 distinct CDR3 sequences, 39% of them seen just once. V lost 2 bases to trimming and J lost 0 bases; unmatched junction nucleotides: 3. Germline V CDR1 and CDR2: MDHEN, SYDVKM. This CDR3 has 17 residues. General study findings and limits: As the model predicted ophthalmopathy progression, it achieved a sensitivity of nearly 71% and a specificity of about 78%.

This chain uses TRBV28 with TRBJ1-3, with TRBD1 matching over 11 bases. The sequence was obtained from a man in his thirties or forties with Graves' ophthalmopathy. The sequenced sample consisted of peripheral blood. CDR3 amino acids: CASSLRTGGFSGNTIYF. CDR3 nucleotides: TGTGCCAGCAGTTTACGGACAGGGGGCTTCTCTGGAAACACCATATATTTT.